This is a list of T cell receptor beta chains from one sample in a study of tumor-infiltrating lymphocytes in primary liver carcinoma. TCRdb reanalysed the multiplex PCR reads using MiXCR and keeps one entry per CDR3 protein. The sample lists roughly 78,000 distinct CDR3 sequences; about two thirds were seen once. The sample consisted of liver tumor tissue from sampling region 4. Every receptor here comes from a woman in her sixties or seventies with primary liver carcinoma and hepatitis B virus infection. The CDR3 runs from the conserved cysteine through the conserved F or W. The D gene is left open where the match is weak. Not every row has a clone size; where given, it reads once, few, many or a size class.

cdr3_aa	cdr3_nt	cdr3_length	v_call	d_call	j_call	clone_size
CAGSLRQRTGESHF	TGTGCCGGCAGCTTAAGGCAACGCACGGGAGAGTCTCACTTT	14	TRBV11-1	NA	TRBJ2-3	NA
CTSGGRGSGTNVLTF	TGTACTAGTGGGGGACGGGGTTCTGGGACCAACGTCCTGACTTTC	15	TRBV12-5	NA	TRBJ2-6	NA
CASSPPSGASGGETQYF	TGTGCTAGCAGCCCCCCTTCAGGGGCTAGCGGGGGAGAGACCCAGTACTTC	17	TRBV11-2	TRBD2	TRBJ2-5	NA
CSVKSPWGQYF	TGCAGCGTTAAAAGCCCCTGGGGGCAGTACTTC	11	TRBV29-1	NA	TRBJ2-7	once
CSVRWFGRGGYNEQFF	TGCAGTGTTAGATGGTTTGGGCGGGGGGGATACAATGAGCAGTTCTTC	16	TRBV20-1	TRBD2	TRBJ2-1	once
CASSLVRYETQYF	TGTGCCAGCAGCTTGGTGCGGTATGAGACCCAGTACTTC	13	TRBV5-6	NA	TRBJ2-5	many
CSVGGSADTQYF	TGCAGCGTGGGGGGCAGCGCAGATACGCAGTATTTT	12	TRBV29-1	NA	TRBJ2-3	NA
CTSSLIGGNTEAFF	TGCACCAGCAGCCTCATCGGGGGGAACACTGAAGCTTTCTTT	14	TRBV5-1	NA	TRBJ1-1	NA
CANSPLESGSYNEQFF	TGTGCCAACAGCCCTCTTGAGAGCGGGTCCTACAATGAGCAGTTCTTC	16	TRBV11-2	NA	TRBJ2-1	NA
CASRSPSRGNTVELFF	TGTGCCAGCAGGAGTCCGAGTAGAGGGAACACCGTGGAGCTGTTTTTT	16	TRBV12-3/TRBV12-4	NA	TRBJ2-2	once
CADRQGQGGVWSQYF	TGTGCCGACAGGCAGGGACAGGGGGGTGTTTGGTCCCAGTATTTT	15	TRBV6-5	TRBD1	TRBJ2-3	NA
CTSSSREETQYF	TGCACCAGCAGCTCCAGAGAAGAGACCCAGTACTTC	12	TRBV5-1	NA	TRBJ2-5	few
CATSTPHVGELSF	TGTGCCACCAGCACCCCTCACGTCGGGGAGCTGTCTTTT	13	TRBV15	NA	TRBJ2-2	NA
CASSLKLLALNYNEQFF	TGCGCCAGCAGCTTGAAGCTACTAGCGCTTAACTACAATGAGCAGTTCTTC	17	TRBV5-1	TRBD2	TRBJ2-1	many
CASILPGTPMDAKNIQYF	TGCGCCAGCATACTGCCCGGGACACCTATGGACGCCAAAAATATTCAGTACTTC	18	TRBV10-1	NA	TRBJ2-4	NA
CSLSRSEFYELYF	TGCAGCCTTTCTAGATCCGAATTTTACGAGCTGTACTTC	13	TRBV29-1	NA	TRBJ2-7	NA
CASGRGDTGELFF	TGTGCCAGTGGTCGGGGGGACACCGGGGAGCTGTTTTTT	13	TRBV19	TRBD2	TRBJ2-2	NA
CASRKVNVAYEQYF	TGTGCCAGCAGGAAGGTGAATGTAGCCTACGAGCAGTACTTC	14	TRBV6-6	NA	TRBJ2-7	many
CASSPTGPEINNEQFF	TGTGCCAGCAGCCCCACCGGGCCCGAGATAAACAATGAGCAGTTCTTC	16	TRBV28	NA	TRBJ2-1	few
CASSLSRDRNLRGEAEAFF	TGTGCCAGCAGTTTATCCAGGGACAGGAACCTCCGTGGGGAGGCTGAAGCTTTCTTT	19	TRBV28	TRBD1	TRBJ1-1	many
CSVGVLTGEGSEQFF	TGCAGCGTTGGGGTGCTAACTGGCGAGGGTAGTGAGCAGTTCTTC	15	TRBV29-1	NA	TRBJ2-1	NA
CASSLEGKVLNEQFF	TGTGCCAGCAGCTTAGAGGGTAAGGTTCTCAATGAGCAGTTCTTC	15	TRBV11-3	NA	TRBJ2-1	NA
CSARGWGNYGYTF	TGCAGTGCGAGAGGGTGGGGGAACTATGGCTACACCTTC	13	TRBV20-1	NA	TRBJ1-2	NA
CSAREGSLHEQYF	TGCAGTGCTAGAGAAGGGAGTTTGCACGAGCAGTACTTC	13	TRBV20-1	NA	TRBJ2-7	once
CASSYGLGGHQETQYF	TGTGCCAGCAGTTACGGACTAGGGGGGCACCAAGAGACCCAATACTTC	16	TRBV6-6	NA	TRBJ2-5	NA
CLNSAGQGGLAGGFNEHFF	TGTCTCAACAGCGCCGGACAGGGGGGACTAGCGGGAGGATTCAATGAGCACTTCTTC	19	TRBV11-3	TRBD2	TRBJ2-1	NA
CTSSYMGGREKLFF	TGTACCAGCAGTTACATGGGCGGGCGTGAAAAACTGTTTTTT	14	TRBV6-5	NA	TRBJ1-4	NA
CASGSDLGEETQYF	TGTGCTAGTGGTTCAGATCTAGGGGAAGAGACCCAGTACTTC	14	TRBV12-5	NA	TRBJ2-5	many
CASGPSRELDKNIQYF	TGTGCCAGCGGCCCCTCTCGGGAATTGGACAAAAACATTCAATACTTC	16	TRBV7-8	NA	TRBJ2-4	NA
CASSPRSGNTEAFF	TGTGCCAGCAGCCCTAGATCGGGGAACACTGAAGCTTTCTTT	14	TRBV7-6	NA	TRBJ1-1	NA
CASSDPRTSGSEAQYF	TGTGCCAGCAGTGATCCGCGGACTAGCGGTTCGGAGGCCCAGTACTTC	16	TRBV12-3/TRBV12-4	TRBD2	TRBJ2-5	NA
CPSNYPGGAGDYNEQFF	TGTCCCAGCAACTACCCAGGCGGGGCAGGAGACTACAATGAGCAGTTCTTC	17	TRBV6-5	NA	TRBJ2-1	NA
CASTFTGDGQPQHF	TGTGCCAGCACTTTCACAGGGGATGGTCAGCCTCAGCATTTT	14	TRBV11-2	TRBD1	TRBJ1-5	NA
CASRSSGSGNEQFF	TGTGCCAGCAGGTCTAGCGGGAGTGGGAATGAGCAGTTCTTC	14	TRBV7-3	TRBD2	TRBJ2-1	NA
CAWSVGTSANEQFF	TGTGCCTGGAGTGTAGGGACTAGCGCCAATGAGCAGTTCTTC	14	TRBV30	TRBD2	TRBJ2-1	few
CASTGEVGTGELFF	TGTGCCAGCACCGGGGAAGTGGGTACCGGGGAGCTGTTTTTT	14	TRBV12-3/TRBV12-4	NA	TRBJ2-2	NA
CSAQSTRTSSYNVQFF	TGCAGCGCCCAAAGCACCAGGACTAGCAGCTACAATGTGCAGTTCTTC	16	TRBV29-1	TRBD2	TRBJ2-1	NA